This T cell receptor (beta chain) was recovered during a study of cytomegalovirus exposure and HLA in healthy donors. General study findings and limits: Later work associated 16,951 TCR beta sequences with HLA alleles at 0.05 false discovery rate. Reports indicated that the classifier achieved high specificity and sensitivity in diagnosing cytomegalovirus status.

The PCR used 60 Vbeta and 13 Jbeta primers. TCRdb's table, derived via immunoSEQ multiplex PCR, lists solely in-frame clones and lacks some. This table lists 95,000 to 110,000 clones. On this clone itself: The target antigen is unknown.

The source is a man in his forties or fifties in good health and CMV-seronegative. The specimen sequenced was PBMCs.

The CDR3 region is CSAQVNYEQYF. The CDR3 coding sequence is TGCAGTGCTCAGGTTAACTACGAGCAGTACTTC. V and J are TRBV20-1 and TRBJ2-7; D uncertain. The CDR3 spans 11 residues. V lost 5 bases, J lost 3 bases, and 8 bases lay in between. Germline-derived CDR1 and CDR2 are DFQATT and SNEGSKA (reference sequence).